These T cell receptor beta chains were read from a single sample in a study of T cells in localized non-small cell lung cancer. Measured with immunoSEQ multiplex PCR; TCRdb has only the in-frame clones, and not every one. The table lists roughly 21,000 clones, over 75% of them singletons. The sequencing used peripheral blood mononuclear cells, collected before any cancer treatment. These TCRs come from a male donor aged 60 or over with stage II lung adenocarcinoma. Both conserved end residues are part of each CDR3. D genes are given only for firm matches. Part of the rows lack a size; the others show once, few, many or a class for expanded clones.

V gene,D gene,J gene,clone size,CDR3 protein,CDR3 DNA
TRBV5-5,TRBD1,TRBJ2-7,.,CASSVGQGTYEQYF,TGTGCCAGCAGCGTGGGACAGGGGACCTACGAGCAGTACTTC
TRBV14,.,TRBJ2-7,.,CASSLLGRPYEQYF,TGTGCCAGCAGCCTTCTCGGCAGGCCCTACGAGCAGTACTTC
TRBV19,TRBD1,TRBJ2-3,.,CASSTGQGEVDTQYF,TGTGCCAGTAGTACCGGACAGGGGGAGGTAGATACGCAGTATTTT
TRBV5-6,.,TRBJ2-5,.,CASSFRSFQPQETQYF,TGTGCCAGCAGCTTCCGAAGCTTCCAACCTCAAGAGACCCAGTACTTC
TRBV6-6,.,TRBJ2-1,.,CASSPPSGAQANEQFF,TGTGCCAGCAGTCCCCCTTCCGGGGCCCAGGCCAATGAGCAGTTCTTC
TRBV19,.,TRBJ1-2,.,CASNTVAYYGYTF,TGTGCCAGTAACACAGTAGCTTACTATGGCTACACCTTC
TRBV7-2,.,TRBJ1-5,.,CASSLAHGAYQPQHF,TGTGCCAGCAGCTTAGCCCACGGTGCTTATCAGCCCCAGCATTTT
TRBV19,.,TRBJ1-1,.,CASSPPGLYTEAFF,TGTGCCAGTAGTCCACCGGGACTGTACACTGAAGCTTTCTTT
TRBV5-1,.,TRBJ2-3,.,CASSLDEASGTDTQYF,TGCGCCAGCAGCTTGGATGAAGCGAGTGGCACAGATACGCAGTATTTT
TRBV2,TRBD1,TRBJ2-3,few,CASSRQGMFHTQYF,TGTGCCAGCAGTAGACAGGGCATGTTTCATACGCAGTATTTT
TRBV6-1,TRBD1,TRBJ2-3,.,CATSGGWATDTQYF,TGTGCCACTTCAGGGGGCTGGGCCACAGATACGCAGTATTTT
TRBV9,.,TRBJ2-3,.,CASSVMGLGITDTQYF,TGTGCCAGCAGCGTTATGGGACTCGGGATCACAGATACGCAGTATTTT
TRBV28,TRBD1,TRBJ1-2,.,CASSSGTGDGYTF,TGTGCCAGCAGTTCCGGGACAGGGGATGGCTACACCTTC
TRBV2,TRBD1,TRBJ2-3,.,CASTRTGTGKTDTQYF,TGTGCCAGCACTCGAACCGGGACAGGAAAAACAGATACGCAGTATTTT
TRBV10-1,TRBD2,TRBJ2-3,.,CASMSGGRTDTQYF,TGCGCCAGCATGTCTGGCGGGAGGACAGATACGCAGTATTTT
TRBV5-1,TRBD1,TRBJ2-1,.,CASSGTGDNEQFF,TGCGCCAGCTCCGGGACAGGGGATAATGAGCAGTTCTTC
TRBV5-5,.,TRBJ2-7,.,CASSLGAGAYEQYF,TGTGCCAGCAGCTTGGGGGCAGGAGCCTACGAGCAGTACTTC
TRBV19,TRBD2,TRBJ2-7,.,CASSIQASGFEQYF,TGTGCCAGTAGTATACAGGCTAGCGGTTTCGAGCAGTACTTC
TRBV2,.,TRBJ2-3,once,CASSWYLSGGTDTQYF,TGTGCCAGCAGTTGGTACCTCTCAGGTGGCACAGATACGCAGTATTTT
TRBV28,.,TRBJ1-5,few,CASYKRGVPGNQPQHF,TGTGCCAGCTACAAAAGGGGGGTTCCGGGCAATCAGCCCCAGCATTTT
TRBV19,.,TRBJ1-2,.,CASSIRFRPATF,TGTGCCAGTAGTATAAGGTTTCGGCCAGCTACCTTC
TRBV6-1,.,TRBJ1-2,few,CASSRTEGTYGYTF,TGTGCCAGCAGTCGGACCGAGGGGACCTATGGCTACACCTTC
TRBV5-1,.,TRBJ2-7,.,CASSLGQANEQYF,TGCGCCAGCAGCTTGGGGCAGGCTAACGAGCAGTACTTC
TRBV6-1,.,TRBJ1-2,.,CACNSYGYTF,TGTGCCTGCAACAGCTATGGCTACACCTTC
TRBV28,.,TRBJ1-6,.,CASSLRGRTNSPLHF,TGTGCCAGCAGTTTACGAGGACGGACAAATTCACCCCTCCACTTT
TRBV5-1,.,TRBJ1-4,.,CASSLEQNTEKLFF,TGCGCCAGCAGCTTGGAGCAGAACACGGAGAAACTGTTTTTT
TRBV7-9,TRBD2,TRBJ2-7,.,CASSLGVAGGPTYEQYF,TGTGCCAGCAGCCTGGGGGTAGCGGGAGGACCCACCTACGAGCAGTACTTC
TRBV2,.,TRBJ1-6,.,CASSEAGMRNSPLHF,TGTGCCAGCAGTGAAGCGGGGATGAGAAATTCACCCCTCCACTTT
TRBV6-1,TRBD2,TRBJ2-3,.,CASRTGTRGYF,TGTGCCAGCAGAACCGGGACTAGAGGGTATTTT
TRBV10-3,TRBD1,TRBJ1-6,.,CAISEPRGRTGGPPLHF,TGTGCCATCAGTGAGCCTCGGGGAAGGACAGGAGGCCCACCCCTCCACTTT
TRBV28,.,TRBJ2-2,.,CASGDRAYSGELFF,TGTGCCAGCGGTGACAGAGCGTATTCCGGGGAGCTGTTTTTT
TRBV19,.,TRBJ2-3,.,CASSFSPVYGTDTQYF,TGTGCCAGTAGCTTTTCACCAGTGTACGGCACAGATACGCAGTATTTT
TRBV27,TRBD1,TRBJ2-1,.,CASSLSGQLKQFF,TGTGCCAGCAGTTTATCGGGACAGTTGAAGCAGTTCTTC
TRBV6-5,TRBD2,TRBJ2-7,.,CASSYSGLAGSFEQYF,TGTGCCAGCAGTTACTCGGGACTAGCGGGAAGTTTTGAGCAGTACTTC
TRBV18,TRBD1,TRBJ2-7,.,CASSPPATGDEQYF,TGTGCCAGCTCACCACCGGCGACAGGGGACGAGCAGTACTTC
TRBV7-2,.,TRBJ2-7,.,CASSSLGKPPYEQYF,TGTGCCAGCAGCTCATTGGGTAAACCCCCCTACGAGCAGTACTTC
TRBV6-5,TRBD2,TRBJ2-3,few,CASSPGLEADTQYF,TGTGCCAGCAGTCCCGGACTAGAGGCAGATACGCAGTATTTT
TRBV5-3,.,TRBJ2-7,.,CARTNRYEQYF,TGTGCCAGAACCAATCGGTACGAGCAGTACTTC
TRBV5-1,TRBD1,TRBJ2-3,.,CASSGQGQGADTQYF,TGCGCCAGCAGCGGACAAGGACAGGGCGCAGATACGCAGTATTTT
TRBV5-1,.,TRBJ2-3,.,CASSFWGRDTQYF,TGCGCCAGCAGCTTTTGGGGGAGAGATACGCAGTATTTT
TRBV10-1,.,TRBJ2-2,few,CASSAGGDTGELFF,TGCGCCAGCAGTGCAGGAGGGGACACCGGGGAGCTGTTTTTT
TRBV28,.,TRBJ1-2,once,CASRKLPPAGLYGYTF,TGTGCCAGCAGGAAACTACCTCCGGCGGGACTCTATGGCTACACCTTC
TRBV9,.,TRBJ1-4,once,CASSVDATNEKLFF,TGTGCCAGCAGCGTAGACGCAACTAATGAAAAACTGTTTTTT
TRBV6-6,.,TRBJ2-1,.,CASSISGWPSVF,TGTGCCAGCAGCATAAGTGGGTGGCCGTCGGTCTTC
TRBV7-6,.,TRBJ2-7,.,CASSPRTVYEQYF,TGTGCCAGCAGCCCGCGGACAGTCTACGAGCAGTACTTC
TRBV19,TRBD1,TRBJ2-4,.,CASSSGRGRPVRAKNIQYF,TGTGCCAGTAGTAGTGGCAGGGGGCGCCCCGTAAGAGCCAAAAACATTCAGTACTTC
TRBV14,TRBD2,TRBJ2-2,.,CASSLRLAGGPTGELFF,TGTGCCAGCAGCCTACGACTAGCGGGAGGGCCCACCGGGGAGCTGTTTTTT
TRBV27,.,TRBJ2-1,.,CASSLYAFSSYNEQFF,TGTGCCAGCAGTTTATATGCCTTCAGCTCCTACAATGAGCAGTTCTTC
TRBV25-1,.,TRBJ1-2,once,CASSEYGTQNYGYTF,TGTGCCAGCAGTGAATATGGGACACAGAACTATGGCTACACCTTC
TRBV10-3,TRBD1,TRBJ2-7,.,CAIRQGKDYEQYF,TGTGCCATCAGACAGGGGAAGGACTACGAGCAGTACTTC
TRBV9,.,TRBJ2-5,.,CASSVTGVNQETQYF,TGTGCCAGCAGCGTAACGGGGGTAAACCAAGAGACCCAGTACTTC
TRBV28,.,TRBJ2-7,.,CASSFPQSREQYF,TGTGCCAGCAGTTTCCCCCAATCTCGAGAGCAGTACTTC
TRBV2,.,TRBJ1-4,few,CASSDQGVFGLFF,TGTGCCAGCAGTGATCAGGGAGTCTTTGGACTGTTTTTT
TRBV6-5,TRBD1,TRBJ1-2,.,CASSDRQGGGYTF,TGTGCCAGCAGCGACCGACAGGGGGGTGGCTACACCTTC
TRBV28,TRBD1,TRBJ1-3,once,CASSAPTGQFGNTIYF,TGTGCCAGCAGTGCTCCGACAGGGCAATTTGGAAACACCATATATTTT
TRBV7-2,.,TRBJ1-2,few,CASSLDWGASYGYTF,TGTGCCAGCAGCTTAGATTGGGGGGCGAGCTATGGCTACACCTTC
TRBV28,.,TRBJ2-7,.,CASRHQGTLRDEQYF,TGTGCCAGCAGACACCAGGGGACCCTTCGCGACGAGCAGTACTTC